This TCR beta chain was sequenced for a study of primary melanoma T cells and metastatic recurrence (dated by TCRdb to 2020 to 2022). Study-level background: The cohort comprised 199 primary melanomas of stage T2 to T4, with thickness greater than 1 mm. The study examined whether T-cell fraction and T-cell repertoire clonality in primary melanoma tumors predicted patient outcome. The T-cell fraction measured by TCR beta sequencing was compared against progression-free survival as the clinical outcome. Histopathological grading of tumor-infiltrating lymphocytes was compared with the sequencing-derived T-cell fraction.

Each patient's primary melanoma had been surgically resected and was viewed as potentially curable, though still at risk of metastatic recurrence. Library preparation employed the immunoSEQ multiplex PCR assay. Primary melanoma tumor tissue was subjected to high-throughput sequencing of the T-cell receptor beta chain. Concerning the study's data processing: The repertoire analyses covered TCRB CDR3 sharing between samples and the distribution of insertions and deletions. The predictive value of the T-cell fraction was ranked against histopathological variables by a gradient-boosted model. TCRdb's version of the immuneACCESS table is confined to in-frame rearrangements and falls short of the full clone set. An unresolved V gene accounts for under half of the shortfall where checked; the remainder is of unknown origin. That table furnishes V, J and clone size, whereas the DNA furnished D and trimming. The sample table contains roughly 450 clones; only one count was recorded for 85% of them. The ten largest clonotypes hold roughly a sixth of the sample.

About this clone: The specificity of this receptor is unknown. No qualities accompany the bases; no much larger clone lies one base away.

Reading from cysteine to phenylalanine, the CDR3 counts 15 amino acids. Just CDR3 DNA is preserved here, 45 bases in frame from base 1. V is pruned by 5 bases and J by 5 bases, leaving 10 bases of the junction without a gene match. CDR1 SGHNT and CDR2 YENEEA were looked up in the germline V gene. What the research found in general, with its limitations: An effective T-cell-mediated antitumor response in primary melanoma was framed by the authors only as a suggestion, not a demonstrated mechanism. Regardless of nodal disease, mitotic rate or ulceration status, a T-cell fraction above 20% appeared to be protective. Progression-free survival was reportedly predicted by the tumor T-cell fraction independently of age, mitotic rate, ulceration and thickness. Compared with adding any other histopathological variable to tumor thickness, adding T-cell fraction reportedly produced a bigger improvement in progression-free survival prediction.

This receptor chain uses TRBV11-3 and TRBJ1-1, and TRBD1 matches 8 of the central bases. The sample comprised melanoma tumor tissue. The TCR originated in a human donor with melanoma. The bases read TGTGCCAGCAGCCCAGTAGGACAGGGATGGACTGAAGCTTTCTTT. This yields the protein CASSPVGQGWTEAFF.